This T cell receptor beta chain was captured in a study of human T cells and chemical hapten exposure. Study information: Small pooled library volume differences chiefly drove per-sample TCR yield variation. General study findings and limits: The study found that DPC sensitization did not change TCRs above 1 in 1000 frequency.

The library put unique molecular identifiers onto individual cDNA molecules. One entry per CDR3 protein, called by TCRdb with MiXCR from the RACE reads. The repertoire holds around 31,000 distinct CDR3 sequences, with over 7% as singletons. This clonotype came up a few times. Antigen unknown. Time point of the sample: healthy volunteer bleed at 2 weeks. Unfractionated whole blood was the source of the extracted total RNA. The germline gives CDR1 SGHAT, CDR2 FQNNGV. Trimming took off 11 bases at V and 1 base at J, with 13 bases between the two ends. The CDR3 sequence is 13 residues long. This chain uses TRBV11-2 with TRBJ2-3; weak D call: TRBD2 (5 bases). What was sequenced was whole blood. This TCR derives from a human donor in good health. Some clones in this sample may be carry-over from other donors' samples. The CDR3, as DNA: TGTGCCTGCGGGCCCAGGTGCACAGATACGCAGTATTTT. Translation: CACGPRCTDTQYF.